This T cell receptor beta chain appears in the sequencing data of a study of T cells in Graves' hyperthyroidism and ophthalmopathy (dated by TCRdb to between 2018 and 2021). In the study overall: Peripheral blood samples were taken at the time of initial diagnosis, prior to any treatment. TCR V-J signatures able to tell the groups apart were searched for in a discovery cohort of 90 to 100 patients, of whom more than 40 had Graves' ophthalmopathy and roughly 57 had stable Graves' hyperthyroidism. An independent validation cohort of 18 to 20 hyperthyroidism patients and about 15 patients who later progressed to ophthalmopathy tested prospective prediction of ophthalmopathy. The approximately 100 discovery patients were divided at random into training and test sets in a 7:3 ratio. In addition, the study compared T-cell repertoires in thyroid tissue and in blood from about six Graves' hyperthyroidism patients. After sampling, hyperthyroidism patients received methimazole starting at 30 mg daily, and ophthalmopathy patients received high-dose intravenous methylprednisolone. The paper describes TCR Vbeta CDR3 sequencing of around 140 peripheral blood samples, made up of 40 to 45 ophthalmopathy patients, 70 to 75 hyperthyroidism patients and 17 progressor patients. Beyond this particular receptor, the publication reports: Sample size was not statistically predetermined, and investigators were not blinded to group allocation. Most expanded thyroid clonotypes (frequency above 0.001) were also detected in blood, a finding suggesting that blood repertoires may reflect thyroid immune responses. A 13 V-J signature model separated ophthalmopathy from stable hyperthyroidism, with approximately 86% sensitivity and about 81% specificity in cross-validation and 80%/75% in testing. In validation, the model predicted progression to ophthalmopathy a median of 6.5 months before onset, with roughly 70% sensitivity and roughly 79% specificity.

The germline V gene supplies CDR1 SGDLS and CDR2 YYNGEE. Spanning cysteine to phenylalanine, the CDR3 consists of 16 amino acids. Left in the record is the CDR3 DNA by itself, 48 bases read in frame from the first base. Trimming removed 0 bases from V and 5 bases from J; the gene matches leave 9 bases unexplained. This clonotype has a handful of counts. No cognate antigen has been identified for it. Nothing much larger sits one base from this clone, and base qualities are not available. TCR beta CDR3 regions were amplified from RNA transcripts. The first round of RT-PCR for the TCR CDR3 was performed with the HTBI primer set and the Qiagen OneStep RT-PCR kit. Libraries were constructed in a second round of multiplex PCR, after which size selection and purification were carried out. Libraries were sequenced paired-end with 100 bp reads on an Illumina HiSeq2000. The study's processing was this. SOAPnuke was used to process the raw data, removing reads that contained adapters or uncalled bases, had a mean Phred below 15, or lacked an exact match to the constant primer or identifier. COPE v1.2.5 was used to merge high-quality paired reads, and clonotypes were defined as unique nucleotide sequences. Clonotypes were aligned to IMGT TRBV, TRBD and TRBJ reference segments using MiTCR v1.1. Analysis was restricted to V-J combinations with a frequency above 0.0001, which covered approximately 99% of repertoires. A TCS score was defined as the ratio between F50 (clonal expansion) and ExV (chaos), using BLOSUM62-based TCRdist between CDR3 peptides within each V-J. Welch's t-statistics and random forest reduced 514 V-J features to some 14, which were used in a naive Bayes classifier (R e1071). TCRdb trimmed the raw reads at Q25, called clones with MiXCR and kept productive beta chains. When rows share a CDR3 protein, they turn into one entry using the most common DNA and genes. These V and J calls rely on TCRdb rather than the paper's analysis. Across this sample there are a few hundred thousand distinct CDR3 sequences, with approximately 17% seen only once. 35% to 45% of the sample belongs to the ten largest clones.

Ophthalmopathy patients had moderately to severely active disease, Clinical Activity Score of at least 3, NOSPECS grade of at least 4, and duration under 3 months. Exclusion was applied to patients with uncontrolled infections, other autoimmune diseases, pregnancy or lactation. Diagnoses were established on the basis of clinical symptoms, serum thyroxine and TRAb, thyroid ultrasound, and orbital computed tomography. PBMCs were isolated from about 9.1 ml of fresh peripheral blood by Ficoll-Paque density gradient centrifugation. Total RNA was extracted using Trizol reagent, and RNA quality was assessed on an Agilent 2100 Bioanalyzer.

The sample taken for sequencing was blood. The chain employs TRBV9 and TRBJ2-5; 8 bases in between match TRBD1. The receptor comes from a man aged 18 to 30 with Graves' ophthalmopathy. The CDR3 protein is CASSVESAGGRETQYF. The DNA sequence follows: TGTGCCAGCAGCGTAGAGTCGGCAGGGGGCAGGGAGACCCAGTACTTC.